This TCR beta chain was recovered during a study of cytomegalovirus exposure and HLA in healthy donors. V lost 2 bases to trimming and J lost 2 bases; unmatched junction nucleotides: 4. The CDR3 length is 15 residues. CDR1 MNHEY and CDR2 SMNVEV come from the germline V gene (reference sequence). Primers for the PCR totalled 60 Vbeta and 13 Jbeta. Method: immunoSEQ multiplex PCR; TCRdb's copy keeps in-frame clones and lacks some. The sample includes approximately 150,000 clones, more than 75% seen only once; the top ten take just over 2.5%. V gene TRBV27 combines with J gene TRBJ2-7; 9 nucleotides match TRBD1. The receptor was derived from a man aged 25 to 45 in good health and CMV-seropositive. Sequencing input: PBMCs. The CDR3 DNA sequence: TGTGCCAGCAGTTTAGTGGGACAGGGCCCCTACGAGCAGTACTTC. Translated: CASSLVGQGPYEQYF.